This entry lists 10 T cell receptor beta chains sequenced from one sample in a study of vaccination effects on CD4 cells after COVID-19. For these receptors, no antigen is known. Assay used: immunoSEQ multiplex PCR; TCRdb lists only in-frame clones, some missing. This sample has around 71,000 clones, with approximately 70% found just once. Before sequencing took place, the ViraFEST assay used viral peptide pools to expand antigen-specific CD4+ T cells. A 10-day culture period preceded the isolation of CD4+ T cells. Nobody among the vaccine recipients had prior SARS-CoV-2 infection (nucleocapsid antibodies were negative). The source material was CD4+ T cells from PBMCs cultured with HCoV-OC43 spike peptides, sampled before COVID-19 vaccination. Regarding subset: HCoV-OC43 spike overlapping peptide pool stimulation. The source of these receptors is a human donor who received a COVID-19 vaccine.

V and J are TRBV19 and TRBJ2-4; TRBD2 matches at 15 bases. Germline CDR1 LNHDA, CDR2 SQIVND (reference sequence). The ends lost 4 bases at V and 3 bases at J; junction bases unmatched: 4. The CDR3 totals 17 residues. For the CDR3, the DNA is TGTGCCAGTAGTAACGGACTAGCGGGGGGGAACAAAAACATTCAGTACTTC. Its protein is CASSNGLAGGNKNIQYF.

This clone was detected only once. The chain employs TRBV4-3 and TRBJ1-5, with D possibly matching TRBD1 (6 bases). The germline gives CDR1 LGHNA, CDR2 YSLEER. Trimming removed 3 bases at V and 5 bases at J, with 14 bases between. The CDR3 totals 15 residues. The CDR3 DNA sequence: TGCGCCAGCAGCCAGGGGACAAGTCCTCATCAGCCCCAGCATTTT. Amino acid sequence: CASSQGTSPHQPQHF.

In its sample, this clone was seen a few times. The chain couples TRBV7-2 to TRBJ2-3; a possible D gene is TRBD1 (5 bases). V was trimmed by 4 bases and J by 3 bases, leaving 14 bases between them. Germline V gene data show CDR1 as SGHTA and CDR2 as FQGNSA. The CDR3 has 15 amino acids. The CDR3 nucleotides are TGTGCCAGCAGCTCCCGGACAATGGGGACAGATACGCAGTATTTT. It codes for CASSSRTMGTDTQYF.

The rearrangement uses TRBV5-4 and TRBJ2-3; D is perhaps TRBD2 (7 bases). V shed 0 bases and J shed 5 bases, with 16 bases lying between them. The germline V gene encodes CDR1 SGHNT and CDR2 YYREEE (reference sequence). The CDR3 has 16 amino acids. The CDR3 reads CASSLAVGGPGDTQYF. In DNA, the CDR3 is TGTGCCAGCAGCTTGGCCGTGGGGGGGCCAGGAGATACGCAGTATTTT.

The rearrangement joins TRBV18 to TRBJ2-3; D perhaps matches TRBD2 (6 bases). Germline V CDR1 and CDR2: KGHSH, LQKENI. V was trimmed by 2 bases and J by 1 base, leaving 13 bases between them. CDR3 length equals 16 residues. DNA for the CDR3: TGTGCCAGCTCACCAATTCAGCGGGCACGCACAGATACGCAGTATTTT. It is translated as CASSPIQRARTDTQYF.

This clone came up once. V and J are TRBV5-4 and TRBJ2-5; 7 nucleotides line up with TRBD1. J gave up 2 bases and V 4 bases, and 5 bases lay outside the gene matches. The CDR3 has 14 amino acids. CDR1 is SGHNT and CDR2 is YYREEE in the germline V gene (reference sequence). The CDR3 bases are TGTGCCAGCAGCGCCCCGGGACAGCAAGAGACCCAGTACTTC. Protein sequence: CASSAPGQQETQYF.

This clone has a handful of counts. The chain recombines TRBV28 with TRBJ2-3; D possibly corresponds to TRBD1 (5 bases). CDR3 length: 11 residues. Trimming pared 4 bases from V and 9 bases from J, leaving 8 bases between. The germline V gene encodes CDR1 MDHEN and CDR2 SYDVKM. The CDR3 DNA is TGTGCCAGCAGTTCAGGGTACACGCAGTATTTT. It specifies CASSSGYTQYF.

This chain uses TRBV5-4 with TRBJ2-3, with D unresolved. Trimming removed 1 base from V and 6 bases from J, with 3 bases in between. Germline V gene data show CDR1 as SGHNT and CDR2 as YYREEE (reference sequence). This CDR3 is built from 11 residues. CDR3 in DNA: TGTGCCAGCAGCTTGCAGGATACGCAGTATTTT. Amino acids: CASSLQDTQYF. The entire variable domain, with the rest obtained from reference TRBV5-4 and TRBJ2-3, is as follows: ETGVTQSPTHLIKTRGQQVTLRCSSQSGHNTVSWYQQALGQGPQFIFQYYREEENGRGNFPPRFSGLQFPNYSSELNVNALELDDSALYLCASSLQDTQYFGPGTRLTVL.

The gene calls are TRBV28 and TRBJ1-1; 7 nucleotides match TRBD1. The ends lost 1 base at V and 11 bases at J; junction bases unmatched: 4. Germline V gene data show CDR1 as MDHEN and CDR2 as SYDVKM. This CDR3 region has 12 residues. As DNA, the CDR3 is TGTGCCAGCAGTTTATACCAGGGGGAGGCTTTCTTT. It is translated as CASSLYQGEAFF.

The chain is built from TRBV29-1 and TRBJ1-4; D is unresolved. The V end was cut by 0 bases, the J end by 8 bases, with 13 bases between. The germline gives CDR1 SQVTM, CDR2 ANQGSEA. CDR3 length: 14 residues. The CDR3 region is CSVEDVRGGEKLFF. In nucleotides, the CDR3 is TGCAGCGTTGAAGATGTCCGAGGAGGGGAAAAACTGTTTTTT.